The entry below describes one T cell receptor beta chain. The data are from a study of blood T cell repertoires in COVID-19. Study as a whole: COVID-19 samples from acute and convalescent phases originated in the United States, Italy and Spain. Sources were T cells, B-cell-depleted T cells, or PBMCs; the material itself was cDNA or gDNA.

V lost 6 bases and J 7 bases, leaving 9 bases between the germline ends. The CDR3 is 12 residues long. Germline V gives CDR1 KGHSH, CDR2 LQKENI. In the source study's methods: Using reference gene primer amplification, nucleated cell counts were estimated. Here immunoSEQ multiplex PCR was the method, and the copy in TCRdb shows in-frame clones only, minus some. The V and J calls and clone size are taken from that table; D and trimming were inferred from the DNA. Of approximately 230,000 clones in the sample, 70% to 90% were seen once. The receptor comes from an older man with acute or convalescent COVID-19. The sequenced sample consisted of peripheral blood. The V call is TRBV18, the J call TRBJ2-2; D gene ambiguous. The CDR3 nucleotides are TGTGCCAGCTCGGCGAGGATCGGGGAGCTGTTTTTT. Translating it yields CASSARIGELFF.